This is a list of T cell receptor beta chains from one sample in a study of neurological immune-mediated disorders. A single record per CDR3 protein comes from TCRdb applying MiXCR to the 5' RACE reads. The top ten hold 25% to 30% of the sample, which has some 38,000 distinct CDR3 sequences, 12% to 15% seen once. Sequencing was done on a sample of PBMCs. Receptors were obtained from a woman aged 50 to 65 with HTLV-1-associated myelopathy (HAM/TSP). Each CDR3 is given with its conserved first and last residue. The order of the fields is V gene, J gene, D gene, clone size, CDR3 protein, CDR3 DNA. A D gene is named only where the DNA matches it firmly. Only some rows state a clone size, as once, few, many or a class for expanded clones.

TRBV12-3/TRBV12-4	TRBJ2-5	-	many	CASSLRDTGETQYF	TGTGCCAGCAGTTTGCGGGATACCGGGGAGACCCAGTACTTC
TRBV7-9	TRBJ1-1	-	once	CDSSLRGIAEAFF	TGTGACAGCAGCTTACGGGGTATCGCTGAAGCTTTCTTT
TRBV27	TRBJ2-5	-	many	CASSLVGQETQYF	TGTGCCAGCAGTCTAGTCGGCCAAGAGACCCAGTACTTC
TRBV20-1	TRBJ1-1	-	many	CSANPGAGQTEAFF	TGCAGTGCTAACCCCGGGGCAGGGCAAACTGAAGCTTTCTTT
TRBV4-3	TRBJ1-6	-	many	CASSQRGQTASPLHF	TGCGCCAGCAGCCAAAGGGGACAAACGGCTTCACCCCTCCACTTT
TRBV12-3/TRBV12-4	TRBJ2-2	TRBD2	many	CASSLSGGSGGVEVMNTGELFF	TGTGCCAGCAGTTTATCCGGTGGTAGCGGGGGGGTCGAGGTTATGAACACCGGGGAGCTGTTTTTT
TRBV20-1	TRBJ2-3	TRBD1	many	CSAHKSRTGGTDTQYF	TGCAGTGCCCACAAATCTCGGACAGGAGGCACAGATACGCAGTATTTT
TRBV6-1	TRBJ2-5	TRBD1	-	CASSRNRGLGWETHHF	TGTGCCAGCAGTAGGAACAGGGGGCTAGGGTGGGAGACCCATCACTTC
TRBV12-3/TRBV12-4	TRBJ2-2	-	few	CASSFDRNTGELFF	TGTGCCAGCAGTTTCGACAGAAACACCGGGGAGCTGTTTTTT
TRBV13	TRBJ2-1	-	many	CASGGSSYNEQFF	TGTGCCAGCGGGGGTTCCTCCTACAATGAGCAGTTCTTC
TRBV5-1	TRBJ2-6	-	many	CASVQDSGANVLTF	TGCGCCAGCGTACAGGACTCTGGGGCCAACGTCCTGACTTTC
TRBV10-3	TRBJ2-2	TRBD2	many	CAIRSGGLGTGELFF	TGTGCCATCAGGTCGGGGGGGCTCGGAACCGGGGAGCTGTTTTTT
TRBV24-1	TRBJ2-1	TRBD2	many	CATSDPTSGALDEQFF	TGTGCCACCAGTGACCCCACTAGCGGCGCCTTGGATGAGCAGTTCTTC
TRBV5-5	TRBJ2-1	-	once	CASSSPQGNEQFF	TGTGCCAGCAGCTCGCCCCAGGGCAATGAGCAGTTCTTC
TRBV3-1	TRBJ1-6	TRBD1	many	CASSWTGGNSPLHF	TGTGCCAGCAGCTGGACAGGAGGTAATTCACCCCTCCACTTT
TRBV4-2	TRBJ2-1	-	many	CASSRVMGTYNEQFF	TGTGCCAGCAGCCGTGTCATGGGGACCTACAATGAGCAGTTCTTC
TRBV9	TRBJ2-3	TRBD2	many	CASSEGLAGILSTDTQYF	TGTGCCAGCAGCGAAGGACTAGCGGGAATTCTTAGCACAGATACGCAGTATTTT
TRBV12-3/TRBV12-4	TRBJ2-4	-	many	CASSGGSNIQYF	TGTGCCAGCAGTGGGGGCTCGAACATTCAGTACTTC
TRBV12-5	TRBJ1-1	TRBD1	many	CASGLTGQGGLRAEAFF	TGTGCTAGTGGTTTGACGGGACAGGGGGGGCTCCGGGCTGAAGCTTTCTTT
TRBV4-1	TRBJ2-7	-	many	CASSQPSYEQYF	TGCGCCAGCAGCCAACCTTCCTACGAGCAGTACTTC
TRBV12-3/TRBV12-4	TRBJ1-1	-	many	CASSLEGGYTEAFF	TGTGCCAGCAGTTTAGAGGGAGGCTACACTGAAGCTTTCTTT
TRBV9	TRBJ2-5	TRBD1	many	CASSRDRPRETQYF	TGTGCCAGCAGCAGGGACAGACCCCGCGAGACCCAGTACTTC
TRBV5-1	TRBJ2-7	-	many	CASRGPGGSYEQYF	TGCGCCAGCAGGGGACCCGGGGGCTCCTACGAGCAGTACTTC
TRBV6-5	TRBJ1-6	-	many	CASSPTRQNSPLHF	TGTGCCAGCAGCCCGACAAGGCAGAATTCACCCCTCCACTTT
TRBV29-1	TRBJ1-3	-	many	CSVVESLSGNTIYF	TGCAGCGTTGTGGAGAGTCTCTCTGGAAACACCATATATTTT
TRBV6-5	TRBJ1-1	-	-	CACCYKETEAFF	TGTGCCTGCTGTTATAAGGAGACTGAAGCTTTCTTT
TRBV29-1	TRBJ1-4	-	many	CSVTIATNEKLFF	TGCAGCGTTACGATAGCAACTAATGAAAAACTGTTTTTT
TRBV7-3	TRBJ2-5	TRBD1	many	CASSPSLGTGEETQYF	TGTGCCAGCAGCCCCTCGCTCGGGACAGGGGAAGAGACCCAGTACTTC
TRBV5-1	TRBJ1-1	-	-	CASFLDGQGREAFF	TGCGCCAGCTTTCTTGATGGTCAGGGGCGTGAAGCTTTCTTT
TRBV9	TRBJ2-2	TRBD2	-	CASSVTSGRAVGELFF	TGTGCCAGCAGCGTAACTAGCGGGAGGGCCGTCGGGGAGCTGTTTTTT
TRBV7-2	TRBJ2-5	TRBD2	-	CASSLALAGPQETQYF	TGTGCCAGCAGCTTAGCACTAGCGGGACCCCAAGAGACCCAGTACTTC
TRBV20-1	TRBJ2-1	-	many	CSVPPRSSYNEQFF	TGCAGTGTCCCGCCGAGAAGCTCCTACAATGAGCAGTTCTTC
TRBV20-1	TRBJ1-5	TRBD1	many	CSVSRRDRGGQPQHF	TGCAGTGTGTCGCGCCGCGACAGGGGAGGTCAGCCCCAGCATTTT
TRBV4-3	TRBJ2-7	-	many	CASSQEGGQGSYEQYF	TGCGCCAGCAGCCAAGAGGGGGGGCAGGGCTCCTACGAGCAGTACTTC
TRBV27	TRBJ2-2	TRBD2	many	CATCLKPSGTGELFF	TGTGCCACCTGCCTCAAGCCTAGCGGCACCGGGGAGCTGTTTTTT
TRBV18	TRBJ1-1	-	many	CASSPGRTHTEAFF	TGTGCCAGCTCACCAGGACGGACGCACACTGAAGCTTTCTTT
TRBV5-6	TRBJ2-3	-	many	CASSLSRLVTDTQYF	TGTGCCAGCAGCTTGTCGCGGCTTGTAACAGATACGCAGTATTTT
TRBV5-1	TRBJ1-6	-	many	CASSVDSPYNSPLHF	TGCGCCAGCAGCGTGGACAGCCCCTATAATTCACCCCTCCACTTT
TRBV5-8	TRBJ2-7	-	many	CASRRSGLYEQYF	TGTGCCAGCCGCAGGTCAGGGCTCTACGAGCAGTACTTC
TRBV14	TRBJ2-5	-	-	CASSQDAGGEQETQYF	TGTGCCAGCAGCCAAGATGCGGGCGGGGAGCAAGAGACCCAGTACTTC
TRBV4-1	TRBJ1-1	-	many	CASSQDSDVNTEAFF	TGCGCCAGCAGCCAAGATAGCGACGTGAACACTGAAGCTTTCTTT
TRBV7-2	TRBJ1-2	-	many	CASSARGNSLKVGGYTF	TGTGCCAGCAGCGCCCGAGGGAACAGCCTAAAGGTGGGGGGCTACACCTTC
TRBV11-2	TRBJ2-3	-	many	CASSLGRSPSTDTQYF	TGTGCCAGCAGCTTGGGTAGGAGCCCAAGCACAGATACGCAGTATTTT
TRBV11-1	TRBJ2-7	-	many	CASGTPGTRFYEQYF	TGTGCCAGCGGAACCCCCGGGACGCGTTTCTACGAGCAGTACTTC